The 4 T cell receptor beta chains below all came from one sample that was sequenced in a study of T cell clonality in common variable immunodeficiency. Study-wide results and caveats: Reportedly, TCR beta sequences from common variable immunodeficiency showed fewer deletions and N-nucleotide insertions.

TCRdb's table, derived via immunoSEQ multiplex PCR, lists solely in-frame clones and lacks some. There are fewer than 35,000 clones in the sample, none observed a single time. The antigens of these receptors remain unknown. The sample consisted of peripheral blood mononuclear cells. The receptors originated from a human donor with common variable immunodeficiency.

Concerning this clone itself: The sequenced fragment ends 3 residues before the CDR3 boundary, so the rest is inferred from the germline J gene. This rearrangement joins TRBV7-9 to TRBJ1-4, with D hard to call. Germline-derived CDR1 and CDR2 are SEHNR and FQNEAQ (reference sequence). Between the trimmed V and J ends, which lost 4 bases and 3 bases, there was a span of 9 bases. The CDR3 sequence is 14 residues long. CDR3 DNA (partial): TGTGCCAGCAGCTCTAGGCCGCCTAATGAAAAA. Translating it yields CASSSRPPNEK. The entire CDR3 protein is CASSSRPPNEKLFF.

This clone appeared many times. The read finishes 3 residues shy of the CDR3 end, and the germline J gene is used to complete it. The chain uses TRBV7-3 and TRBJ2-2; TRBD1 is a possible D gene (6 bases). The CDR3 is 14 amino acids. The V gene lost 3 bases and the J gene lost 2 bases, with 7 bases spanning the gap. Germline CDR1 reads SGHTA; CDR2 reads FQGTGA. CDR3 DNA (partial): TGTGCCAGCAGCTTGACAGGAAACACCGGGGAG. Translated, it gives CASSLTGNTGE. The whole CDR3 is CASSLTGNTGELFF.

Worth noting for this clone: The sequenced fragment ends 3 residues before the CDR3 boundary, so the rest is inferred from the germline J gene. This chain joins TRBV2 and TRBJ1-1; D remains ambiguous. This CDR3 is built from 15 residues. The V gene's germline CDR1 is SNHLY and CDR2 FYNNEI. Between the trimmed V and J ends, which lost 7 bases and 2 bases, there was a span of 17 bases. The CDR3 sequence: CASIDDLNSNTEAFF. The sequenced part of the CDR3 DNA is TGTGCCAGCATCGACGACCTTAACAGCAACACTGAA.

This clone occurred many times. CDR3 DNA (partial): TGTGCCAGCAGTCTAACCCCAGGGAGCTCCTACAATGAG. Protein: CASSLTPGSSYNE. The whole CDR3 protein is CASSLTPGSSYNEQFF. This chain joins TRBV7-3 and TRBJ2-1; D possibly matches TRBD1 or TRBD2 (5 bases each). The sequenced fragment ends 3 residues before the CDR3 boundary, so the rest is inferred from the germline J gene. V lost 6 bases, J lost 0 bases, and 15 bases lay in between. Germline V gene sequence: CDR1 SGHTA, CDR2 FQGTGA. The CDR3 is 16 residues long.